This T cell receptor (beta chain) came from a study of shared clonotypes between healthy human individuals (TCRdb year 2020). Describing the broader study: The cohort included three men and a couple of women between 18 and 49 years of age. To increase sequencing depth and limit assay-specific biases, different laboratories used diverse techniques to prepare libraries and sequence TCR repertoires. Per donor, leukapheresis produced somewhere between about 0.9 and 9 billion PBMCs. Blood TCR repertoires of about 5 healthy adults were deeply sequenced to estimate repertoire size and the extent of clonotype sharing between individuals. For each donor, three plates each were used for CD4 naive and CD4 memory, two plates were used for CD8 naive, and one plate was used for CD8 memory. Results and caveats for the whole study, not just this receptor: The small number of donors limited the genetic and exposure-history diversity represented. Compared with non-shared clonotypes, the clonotypes found in all four sorted-subset donors had higher generation probabilities. Even with the large sequencing depth, rarefaction of the sorted-subset datasets indicated that sequencing was incomplete. Larger estimated clonotype richness was generally found for naive subsets than for memory subsets. About 5% of naive CD4, around 3.5% of naive CD8, roughly 2.5% of memory CD4, and 0.35% to 0.4% of memory CD8 clonotypes were shared across a few donors. Sampling was restricted to blood, and TCR repertoires in tissue are likely to differ from TCR repertoires in blood. Pairwise subsampling indicated that sequencing depth was expected to affect the degree of clonotype sharing among donors.

TCR CDR3 regions were amplified from genomic DNA by multiplex PCR using the deep immunoSEQ assay. Extracted genomic DNA from each cell subset was spread evenly across all wells of several immunoSEQ 96-well plates, with each plate serving as a replicate. For sorted subsets, each replicate PCR was loaded with 150 to 250 ng genomic DNA, equivalent to roughly 30,000 T cell genomes. The purified libraries were quantified using a Qubit 3.0 fluorometer, sized with a Bioanalyzer 2100, and then quantified again using the KAPA Library Quantification kit. Every immunoSEQ 96-well plate was sequenced on a dedicated single-read 150-cycle Illumina NextSeq 550 flow cell. Turning to the authors' computational methods: Because the immunoSEQ output held only junctional sequences and lacked quality scores, the filtering could not match the filtering applied to full-length reads. To assign V/J genes and CDR3, sequences were annotated against IMGT germline references using PyIR, a Python wrapper for IgBLAST v1.9. Reads with weak V/J assignments (E-value above 1e-6), missing CDR3, stop codons, out-of-frame junctions, or ambiguous translated residues were removed. A V3J clonotype was defined by an identical inferred V gene, J gene, and CDR3 amino acid sequence. The percentage overlap between two repertoires was calculated by dividing the number of shared unique clonotypes by the size of the smaller repertoire. Richness of each repertoire was evaluated using RTK rarefaction, the Chao1 estimator, and Recon v2.1 estimates of unobserved clonotypes. Generation probabilities for all TCRbeta clonotypes obtained by the gDNA method from a handful of donors were computed using OLGA. The immuneACCESS repertoire file appears here via TCRdb, limited to in-frame rearrangements. These files lack a portion of the clones; in checked studies, under half of the deficit traces to unresolved V genes, and the cause of the others is not known. That table supplies the V and J calls and clone size; D and trimming were determined from the DNA. For this sample the table gives 2 million to 2.5 million clones, of which about 94% were detected only once. Approximately 0.13% of the sample lies in the top ten.

The donors were healthy, HIV-negative adults who had no recently reported acute infections or vaccinations. All donors were Caucasian adults living in Nashville, Tennessee, USA. CD4+ T cells were enriched through magnetic negative selection, after which naive cells were positively selected on CD45RA and the remaining negative fraction served as the memory subset. Blood was collected by leukapheresis, and PBMCs were isolated by Ficoll-Histopaque density gradient centrifugation and then cryopreserved in liquid nitrogen vapor phase. Purity and quantity of every magnetically sorted T cell population were checked by analytical flow cytometry. Each sorted fraction had its genomic DNA isolated and then quantified by UV absorbance on a Nanodrop 2000c. Regarding this clone: The specificity of this receptor is unknown. No much larger clone exists at a distance of one base, and base qualities are not known. The sample contains more than one DNA sequence encoding this CDR3.

Per the germline V gene, SGHTA is the CDR1 and FQGNSA is the CDR2. The CDR3 covers 14 residues, taking in both the cysteine and the phenylalanine. The CDR3 DNA has 42 bases and is translated from base 1. The junction shows trimming of 1 base on V and 5 bases on J, and the gene matches do not reach 3 bases of it. The sequence derives from a man in his late teens or twenties in good health. The sample comprised naive CD4+ T cells sorted from blood. The cell subset or site label of this sample denotes: CD45RA+ positively selected. The rearranged chain carries TRBV7-2 and TRBJ2-5, and 8 bases in between align with TRBD2. The CDR3 here reads CASSLGLAGETQYF. The DNA sequence is given as TGTGCCAGCAGCTTAGGGCTAGCGGGCGAGACCCAGTACTTC.